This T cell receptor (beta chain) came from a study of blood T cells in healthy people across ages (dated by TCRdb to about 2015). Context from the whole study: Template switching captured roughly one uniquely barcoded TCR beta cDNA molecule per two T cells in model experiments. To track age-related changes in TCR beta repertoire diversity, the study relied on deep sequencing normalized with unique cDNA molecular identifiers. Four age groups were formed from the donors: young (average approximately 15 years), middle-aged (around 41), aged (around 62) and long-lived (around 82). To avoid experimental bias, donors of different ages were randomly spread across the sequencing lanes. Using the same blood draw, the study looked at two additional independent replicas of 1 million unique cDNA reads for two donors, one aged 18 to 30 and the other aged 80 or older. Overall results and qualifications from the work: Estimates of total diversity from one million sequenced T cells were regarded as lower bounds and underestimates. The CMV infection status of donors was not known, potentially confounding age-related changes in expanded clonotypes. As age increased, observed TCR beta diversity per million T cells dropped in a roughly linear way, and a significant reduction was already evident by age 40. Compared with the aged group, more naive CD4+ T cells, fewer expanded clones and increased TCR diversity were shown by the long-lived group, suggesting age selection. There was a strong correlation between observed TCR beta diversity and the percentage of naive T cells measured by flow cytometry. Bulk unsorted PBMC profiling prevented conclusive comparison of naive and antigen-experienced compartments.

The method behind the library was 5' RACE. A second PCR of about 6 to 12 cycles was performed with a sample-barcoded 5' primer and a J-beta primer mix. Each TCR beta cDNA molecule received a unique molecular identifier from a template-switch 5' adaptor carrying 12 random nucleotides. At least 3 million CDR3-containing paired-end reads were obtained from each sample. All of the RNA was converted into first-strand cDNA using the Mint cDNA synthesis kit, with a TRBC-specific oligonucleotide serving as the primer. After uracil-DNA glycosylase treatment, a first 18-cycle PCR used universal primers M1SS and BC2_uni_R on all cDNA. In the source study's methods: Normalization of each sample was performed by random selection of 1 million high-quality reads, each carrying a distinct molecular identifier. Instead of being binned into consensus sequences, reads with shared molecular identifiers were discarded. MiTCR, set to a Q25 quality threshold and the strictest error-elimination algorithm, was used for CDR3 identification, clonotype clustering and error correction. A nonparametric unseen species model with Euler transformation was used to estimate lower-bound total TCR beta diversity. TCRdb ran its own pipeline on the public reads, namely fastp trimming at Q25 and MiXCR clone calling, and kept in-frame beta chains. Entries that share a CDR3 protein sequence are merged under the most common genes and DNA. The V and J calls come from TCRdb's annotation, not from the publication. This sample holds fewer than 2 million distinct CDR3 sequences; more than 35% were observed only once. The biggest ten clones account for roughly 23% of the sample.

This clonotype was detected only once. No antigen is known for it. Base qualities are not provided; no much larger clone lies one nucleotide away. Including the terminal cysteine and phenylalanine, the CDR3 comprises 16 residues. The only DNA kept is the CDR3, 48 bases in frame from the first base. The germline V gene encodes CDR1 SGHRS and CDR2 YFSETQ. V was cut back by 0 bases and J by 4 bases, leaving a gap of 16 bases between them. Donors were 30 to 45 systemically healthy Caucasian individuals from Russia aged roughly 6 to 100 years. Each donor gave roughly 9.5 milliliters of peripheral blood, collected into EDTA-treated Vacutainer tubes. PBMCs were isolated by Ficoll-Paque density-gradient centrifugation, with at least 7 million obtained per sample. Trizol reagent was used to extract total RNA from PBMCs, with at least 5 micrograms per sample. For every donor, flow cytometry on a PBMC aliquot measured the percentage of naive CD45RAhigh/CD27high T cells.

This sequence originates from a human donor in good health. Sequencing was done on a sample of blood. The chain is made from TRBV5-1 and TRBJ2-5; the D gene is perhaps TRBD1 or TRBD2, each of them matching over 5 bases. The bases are TGCGCCAGCAGCTTGGATGGGACCCCCGCGGGAGAGACCCAGTACTTC. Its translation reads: CASSLDGTPAGETQYF.